This T cell receptor (beta chain) was sequenced during a study of monozygotic twins with inflammatory bowel disease. Total RNA input per TCR library was around 4,000 ng. TCRdb re-called the 5' RACE reads and gives one entry per CDR3 protein, without DNA. The specimen's table records approximately 380,000 distinct CDR3 sequences. Study findings and constraints: The existence of one strong signal or clonotype linked to IBD lacked support.

Blood samples measuring roughly 2.3 ml were taken per donor. For this clonotype: Antigen: not known.

The TCR was taken from a human donor with ulcerative colitis or Crohn's disease, or a healthy co-twin of an affected twin (not recorded which). The sample comprised blood.

CDR3 region: CSVIRAGGPTDTQYF. The chain joins TRBV29-1 to TRBJ2-3; TCRdb selects TRBD2, and the lack of DNA leaves this call unchecked. Germline CDR1 and CDR2: SQVTM and ANQGSEA. This CDR3 spans 15 amino acids.